The clone carrying this T cell receptor (beta chain) was found many times. What it binds is unknown. At one of its ends the junction is not consistent with the germline gene, which may arise from a read error. The time point: newly diagnosed GD, antithyroid drugs for less than 3 months. Preparation of the TCR library used RNA extracted from PBMCs. EDTA tubes received about 9.4 milliliters of drawn peripheral blood. The TCR beta library used iRepertoire HTBI primers with Arm-PCR amplification of CDR3. In the source study's methods: Samples revealed 62 TRBV and approximately 15 TRBJ segments. MiXCR was run by TCRdb on the multiplex PCR reads, yielding one entry per CDR3 protein. The authors' filters were not applied to this entry. The sample contains hundreds of thousands of distinct CDR3 sequences, roughly a sixth of which appear only once. The data originate from a study of regulatory T cells in long-lasting Graves disease.

General study results and limits: Newly diagnosed Graves' patients had higher TCR diversity than persistent ones.

The receptor's source is a female donor with Graves disease. This sample comprised peripheral blood mononuclear cells (PBMCs), obtained at new diagnosis, from a patient treated with antithyroid drugs.

The CDR3 coding sequence is TGTGCCAGCAGTTACTCTGGTAGCACTGAAGCTTTCTTT. Residues: CASSYSGSTEAFF. V is TRBV5-1 and J is TRBJ1-1; D gene uncertain. The CDR3 is 13 amino acids. Germline CDR1 is SGHRS and CDR2 is YFSETQ.